This entry concerns a single T cell receptor (beta chain). No cognate antigen has been identified for it. Per-base qualities were not stored, and no clone one base away is much larger. The sample is drawn from a study of cytomegalovirus exposure and HLA in healthy donors (dated by TCRdb to about 2017). Study-wide context: In an earlier analysis of about 560 of the donors, approximately 300 Gb of sequence data and roughly 100 million unique TCR beta sequences from 150 million to 200 million T cells were reported. An early release covering 500 to 750 HLA-typed donors comprised about 300 gigabases of sequencing data and roughly 86 million unique TCR sequences. Among the roughly 400 genotyped donors, about 83% belonged to the genetic ancestry cluster associated with self-reported Caucasian donors. The study aimed to test whether signatures of past pathogen exposure could be identified by cataloging public T cell receptors. The study profiled the T cell repertoires of fewer than 850 subjects by immunosequencing and related them to cytomegalovirus serostatus. A separate validation cohort of 100 to 150 different subjects was used in addition to the roughly 700-subject first cohort. The study combined high-throughput TCR immunosequencing, statistical association of individual TCRs with disease status, and machine learning to predict cytomegalovirus infection status. A later analysis re-analyzed previously published TCR beta repertoires from 500 to 700 donors and added high-resolution HLA genotyping to study TCR occurrence patterns. Rather than using new phenotypic data, the later analysis identified candidate immune exposures from TCR beta sequences and from how often those sequences occurred across donors. An earlier analysis of 587 of the donors used high-throughput TCR beta sequencing to judge whether each TCR beta V gene segment behaved as functional or pseudogenic. Donor age, sex, ethnicity and CMV serostatus were collected together with the repertoire data. In a later genetic analysis, genome-wide SNP genotypes for about 55% of the 666 donors were used, and that subset was treated as a discovery cohort. All discovery cohort repertoires had been generated using a single sequencing platform. Class I and class II HLA loci were covered by the typing at four-digit resolution. Typing coverage differed by locus: A, B, C, DRB1 and DQB1 were typed in about 629-630 donors, DQA1 in 522, DPA1 in 600 to 610, and DPB1 in around 440. Several DR-DQ haplotypes were treated as single units for association and clustering because of strong linkage in the cohort. Among about 400 genotyped donors of the cohort, an average of roughly 230,000 unique TCR beta nucleotide sequences was sequenced per donor, of which roughly 17% were non-productive.

Receptors were amplified or captured by the immunoSEQ multiplex PCR assay. For the multiplex PCR, a mixture combining 60 forward primers for TCR Vbeta segments and 13 reverse primers for TCR Jbeta segments was used. The CDR3 region of rearranged TCR beta genes was amplified from genomic DNA with a multiplex PCR assay. The Illumina HiSeq System was used to sequence the amplified TCR beta libraries as 87-base-pair reads. Regarding the original processing steps: A later analysis counted about 76 million unique TCR beta chains across the 600 to 850 repertoires, and about 10 million of these chains were shared by at least two donors. To remove PCR and sequencing errors, raw reads were error-corrected and collapsed into unique sequences using a nearest-neighbor algorithm that merged closely related sequences. Alignment of CDR3 sequences to IMGT reference sequences was used to assign V, D and J gene segments. Each retained sequence needed at least a six-nucleotide match to both a V gene segment and a J gene segment. A rearrangement was called productive if the CDR3 had no stop codons and remained in frame with V and J, and every other rearrangement was called non-productive. CDR3 was defined by IMGT convention, running from the second conserved V-encoded cysteine to the conserved J-encoded phenylalanine. Sequences without an unambiguous match to a single V gene segment were excluded from the earlier analysis of 500 to 700 of the donors. An earlier analysis of approximately 590 of the donors classified V segments as functional when productive rearrangements were above 56.7% and as segregating when the standard deviation between donors was above 5%. A statistical classification framework was developed to diagnose cytomegalovirus status using the catalog of TCR beta chain sequences. In a later analysis, V and J genes were assigned by comparing TCR nucleotide sequences against IMGT/GENE-DB human TR gene sequences. Using the TCRdist pipeline, a later analysis assigned CDR3 sequences along with most-parsimonious VDJ recombination scenarios. In a later analysis, each TCR beta chain was defined by its CDR3 amino acid sequence together with its V-gene family, and reads without a unique V-gene family were excluded. As a way to deal with suspected cross-contamination and a sequencing artifact, a later analysis dropped 640 or so nucleotide sequences that were highly shared and had low generation probability. In a later analysis, a clonal expansion index for each public chain was calculated from normalized within-repertoire ranks of inferred template counts. In a later analysis, generation probabilities were computed using a VDJ recombination model fitted to out-of-frame rearrangements, and the results were checked against IGoR. In a later analysis, TCR-TCR, TCR-HLA and TCR-CMV co-occurrence was scored with hypergeometric tests, and a repertoire-size bias correction was applied to TCR pairs. To estimate false discovery rates, a later analysis permuted the HLA or CMV assignments 20 times. In a later analysis, co-occurring TCRs were grouped with DBSCAN, and TCRdist sequence similarity was added when clustering was performed within HLA-allele-positive subsets. Co-occurrence clustering excluded repertoires with fewer than 30,000 or more than 120,000 public chains, plus five with anomalous nucleotide sharing. In TCRdb, the immuneACCESS table is reduced to in-frame sequences with V and J assigned. These tables do not hold every clone; where another copy was compared, an unresolved V gene accounts for under half, and the others remain unexplained. The V and J calls and clone size come from that table; D and trimming were worked out from the DNA. Counted in this sample were about 110,000 clones; around 80% of them appeared once. 3.5% to 4% of the sample is in the top ten clones.

Trimming removed 4 bases from V and 6 bases from J; the gene matches leave 10 bases unexplained. Measured from the cysteine to the phenylalanine, the CDR3 is 16 residues long. Only CDR3 DNA remains: 48 bases, in frame from the first base. From a lookup of the germline V gene, CDR1 and CDR2 are SGHTA and FQGTGA. Study-wide conclusions, independent of this receptor: In a later analysis, HLA-associated TCR beta chains were found to be more clonally expanded and to have lower generation probabilities than equally common non-associated chains. Linkage disequilibrium might explain the correlated functional status among segregating V segments, but an unknown experimental factor could not be ruled out. Roughly uniform sequencing depth across donors was assumed in presence/absence analyses, although this assumption may not hold. The study listed 164 TCR beta chains as associated with cytomegalovirus. A further reported finding was that TCR beta sequences accurately predicted the HLA-A and HLA-B alleles for most subjects in the first cohort. Most CMV-associated TCR beta chains appeared to be HLA-restricted in a later analysis, and the HLA associations seemed to be driven largely by CMV exposure. According to a later genetic analysis, donors in an Asian-associated ancestry cluster had fewer N-insertions in productive TCRs than the approximately 700-donor mean. The only immune exposure information available for the cohort was CMV serostatus. According to a later analysis, parvovirus B19, influenza, CMV and Epstein-Barr virus appeared linked to several top co-occurrence clusters. Some 16 rarely observed V segments, including chromosome 9 orphons, were excluded from the earlier analysis of about 600 of the donors because counts were too low. Three of the identified cytomegalovirus-associated TCR beta chains were confirmed in vitro to be specific for cytomegalovirus antigens. The 87-base-pair reads could not distinguish some IMGT-functional V segments, including TRBV6-2 and TRBV6-3, so those segments were excluded. Most TCR sequences were observed very rarely across donors, whereas some public TCRs were present in many individuals. In a later analysis, about 17,000 TCR beta sequences were associated with specific HLA alleles at a false discovery rate of 0.05. Because some donors lacked HLA typing at each locus, the association tests relied only on the typed subset. The authors suggested that the approach could potentially be extended to other disease states and immunological phenotypes. When HLA alleles, especially DR and DQ, strongly co-occurred, attributing TCR associations to individual alleles was difficult. A group of highly shared sequence variants was considered likely to be a technical artifact of the sequencing pipeline. In an earlier analysis of some 540 of the donors, most TCR beta V segments appeared in productive rearrangements about 90% or about 30% of the time, broadly matching IMGT annotations. The classifier was reported to diagnose cytomegalovirus status with high specificity and sensitivity in both the original cohort and the validation cohort. In a later analysis, TCR association rates were found to vary across HLA loci, with the most associated TCRs seen for DRB1 alleles and the fewest for HLA-C alleles. This cohort had only TCR beta chains sequenced, and the lack of alpha or paired-chain data limited which features could be detected. An association between a missense DCLRE1C variant and V-gene and J-gene trimming of TCR beta chains was found in a later genetic analysis and replicated in an independent cohort.

The cohort comprised 666 healthy bone marrow donors. At the time of sampling, all cohort members were nominally healthy, though unrecorded immune exposures were likely present. The donor tested CMV seronegative and was one of the 352 seronegative cohort members. Each donor provided a peripheral blood sample, and peripheral blood mononuclear cells were used for TCR beta sequencing. Genomic DNA was extracted from the blood cell samples with the Qiagen DNeasy Blood Extraction Kit. This receptor was taken from a man aged 55 to 70 in good health and CMV-seronegative. Sequenced: PBMCs. The sequence is built from TRBV7-3 and TRBJ2-2; the junction holds 8 bases that match TRBD2. Here the CDR3 is given as CASSYRSGGAAGELFF. At the DNA level, the sequence is TGTGCCAGCAGCTACCGATCGGGGGGGGCGGCCGGGGAGCTGTTTTTT.